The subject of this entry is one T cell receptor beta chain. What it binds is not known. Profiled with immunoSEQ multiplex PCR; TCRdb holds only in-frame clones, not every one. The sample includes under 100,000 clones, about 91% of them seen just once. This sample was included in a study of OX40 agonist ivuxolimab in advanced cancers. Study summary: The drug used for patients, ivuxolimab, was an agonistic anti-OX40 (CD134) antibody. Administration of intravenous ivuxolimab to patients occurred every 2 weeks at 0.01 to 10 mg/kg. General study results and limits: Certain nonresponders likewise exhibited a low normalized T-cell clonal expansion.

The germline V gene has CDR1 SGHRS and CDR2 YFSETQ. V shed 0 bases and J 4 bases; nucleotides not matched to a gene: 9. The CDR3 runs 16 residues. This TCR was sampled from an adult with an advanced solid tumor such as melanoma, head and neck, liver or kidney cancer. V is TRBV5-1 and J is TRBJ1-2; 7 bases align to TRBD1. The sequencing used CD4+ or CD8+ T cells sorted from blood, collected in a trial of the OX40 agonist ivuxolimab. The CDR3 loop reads CASSLATRGQVYGYTF. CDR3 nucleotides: TGCGCCAGCAGCTTGGCCACGAGGGGGCAGGTCTATGGCTACACCTTC.